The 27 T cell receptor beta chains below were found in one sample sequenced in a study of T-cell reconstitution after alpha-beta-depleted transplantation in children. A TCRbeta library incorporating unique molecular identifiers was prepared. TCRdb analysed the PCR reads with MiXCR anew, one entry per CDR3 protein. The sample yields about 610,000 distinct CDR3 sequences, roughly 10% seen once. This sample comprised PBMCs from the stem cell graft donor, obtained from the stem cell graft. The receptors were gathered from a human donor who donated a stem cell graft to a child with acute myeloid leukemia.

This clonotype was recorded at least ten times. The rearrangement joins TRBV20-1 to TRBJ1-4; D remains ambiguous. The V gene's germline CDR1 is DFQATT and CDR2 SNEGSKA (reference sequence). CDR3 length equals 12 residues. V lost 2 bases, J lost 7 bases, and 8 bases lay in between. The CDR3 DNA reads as TGCAGTGCTAGACAAGGAGGTGAAAAACTGTTTTTT. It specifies CSARQGGEKLFF.

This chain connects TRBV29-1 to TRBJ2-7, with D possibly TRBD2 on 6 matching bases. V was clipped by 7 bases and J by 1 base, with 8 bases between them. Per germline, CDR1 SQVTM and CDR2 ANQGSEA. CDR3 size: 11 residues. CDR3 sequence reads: CSGGESYEQYF. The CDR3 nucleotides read TGCAGCGGGGGGGAATCCTACGAGCAGTACTTC.

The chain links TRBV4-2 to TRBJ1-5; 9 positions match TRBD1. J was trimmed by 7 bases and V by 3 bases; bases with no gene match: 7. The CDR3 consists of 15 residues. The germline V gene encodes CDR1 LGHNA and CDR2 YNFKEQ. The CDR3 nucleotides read TGTGCCAGCAGCCATGACCCGGGACAGGGACAGCCCCAGCATTTT. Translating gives CASSHDPGQGQPQHF.

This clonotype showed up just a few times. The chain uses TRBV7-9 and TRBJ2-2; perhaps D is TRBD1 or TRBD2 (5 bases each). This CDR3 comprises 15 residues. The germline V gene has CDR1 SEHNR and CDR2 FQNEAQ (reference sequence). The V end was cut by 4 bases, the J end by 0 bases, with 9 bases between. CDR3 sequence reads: CASSSVGPNTGELFF. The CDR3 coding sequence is TGTGCCAGCAGCTCAGTGGGACCGAACACCGGGGAGCTGTTTTTT.

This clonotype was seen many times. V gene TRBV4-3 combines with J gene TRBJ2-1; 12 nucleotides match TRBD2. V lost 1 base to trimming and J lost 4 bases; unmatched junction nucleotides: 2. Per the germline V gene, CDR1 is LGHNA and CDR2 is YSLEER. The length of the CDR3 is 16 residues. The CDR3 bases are TGCGCCAGCAGCCAAGGACTAGCGGGGGATTACAATGAGCAGTTCTTC. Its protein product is CASSQGLAGDYNEQFF.

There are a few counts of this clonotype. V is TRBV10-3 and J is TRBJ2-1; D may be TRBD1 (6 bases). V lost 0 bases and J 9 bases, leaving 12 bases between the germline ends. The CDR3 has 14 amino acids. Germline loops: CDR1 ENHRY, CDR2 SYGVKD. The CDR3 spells CAISESLGASEQFF. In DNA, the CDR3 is TGTGCCATCAGTGAGTCTTTGGGGGCTAGTGAGCAGTTCTTC.

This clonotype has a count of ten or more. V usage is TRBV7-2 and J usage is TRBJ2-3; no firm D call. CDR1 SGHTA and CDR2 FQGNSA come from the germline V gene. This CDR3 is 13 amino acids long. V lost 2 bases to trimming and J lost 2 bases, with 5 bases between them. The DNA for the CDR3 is TGTGCCAGCAGCTTACAGCTCACAGATACGCAGTATTTT. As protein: CASSLQLTDTQYF.

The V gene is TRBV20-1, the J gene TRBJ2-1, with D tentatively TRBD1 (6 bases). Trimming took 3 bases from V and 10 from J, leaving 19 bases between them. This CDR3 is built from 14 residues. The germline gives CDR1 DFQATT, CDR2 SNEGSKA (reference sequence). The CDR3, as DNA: TGCAGTGCTAGGGGGTGGCAGGGGTTAAACGAGCAGTTCTTC. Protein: CSARGWQGLNEQFF.

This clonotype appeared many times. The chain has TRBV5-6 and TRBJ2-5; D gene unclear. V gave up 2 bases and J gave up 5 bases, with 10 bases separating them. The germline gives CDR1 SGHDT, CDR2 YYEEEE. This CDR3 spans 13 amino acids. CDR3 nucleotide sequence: TGTGCCAGCAGCTTAACTGGCGGCGAGACCCAGTACTTC. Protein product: CASSLTGGETQYF.

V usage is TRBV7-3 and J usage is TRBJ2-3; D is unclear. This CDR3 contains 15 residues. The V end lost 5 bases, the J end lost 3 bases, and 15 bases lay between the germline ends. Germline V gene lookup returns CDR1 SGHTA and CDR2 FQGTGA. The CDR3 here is CASSDTTPSTDTQYF. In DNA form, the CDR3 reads TGTGCCAGCAGCGATACTACCCCTTCTACAGATACGCAGTATTTT.

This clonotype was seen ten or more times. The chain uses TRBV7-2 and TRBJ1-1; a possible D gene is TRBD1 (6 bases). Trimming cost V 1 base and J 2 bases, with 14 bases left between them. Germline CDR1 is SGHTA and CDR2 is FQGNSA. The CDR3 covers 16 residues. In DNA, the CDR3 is TGTGCCAGCAGCTTAGAATTGGGGGCCCTTAACACTGAAGCTTTCTTT. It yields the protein CASSLELGALNTEAFF.

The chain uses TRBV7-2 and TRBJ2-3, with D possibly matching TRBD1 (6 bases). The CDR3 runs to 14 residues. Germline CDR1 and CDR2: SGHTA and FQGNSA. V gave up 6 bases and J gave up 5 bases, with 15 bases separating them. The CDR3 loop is CASSPQQGRDTQYF. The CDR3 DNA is TGTGCCAGCAGTCCTCAACAGGGCAGAGATACGCAGTATTTT.

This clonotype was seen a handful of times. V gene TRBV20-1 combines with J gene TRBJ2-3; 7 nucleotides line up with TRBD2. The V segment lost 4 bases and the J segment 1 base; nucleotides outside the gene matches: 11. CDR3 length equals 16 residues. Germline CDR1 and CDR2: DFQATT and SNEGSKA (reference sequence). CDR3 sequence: CSATKGRGSGTDTQYF. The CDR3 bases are TGCAGTGCTACGAAGGGGAGGGGTTCGGGCACAGATACGCAGTATTTT.

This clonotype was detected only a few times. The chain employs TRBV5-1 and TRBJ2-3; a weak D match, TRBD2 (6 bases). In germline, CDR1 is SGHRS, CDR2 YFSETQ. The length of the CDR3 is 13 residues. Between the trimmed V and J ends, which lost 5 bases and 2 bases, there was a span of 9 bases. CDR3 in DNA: TGCGCCAGCAGGGCGGGGATCACAGATACGCAGTATTTT. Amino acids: CASRAGITDTQYF.

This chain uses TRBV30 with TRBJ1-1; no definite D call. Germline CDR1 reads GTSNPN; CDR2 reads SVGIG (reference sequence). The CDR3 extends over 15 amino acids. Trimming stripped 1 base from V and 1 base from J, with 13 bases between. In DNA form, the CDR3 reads TGTGCCTGGAGTGGGGCCGTTTTCGGGAACACTGAAGCTTTCTTT. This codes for CAWSGAVFGNTEAFF.

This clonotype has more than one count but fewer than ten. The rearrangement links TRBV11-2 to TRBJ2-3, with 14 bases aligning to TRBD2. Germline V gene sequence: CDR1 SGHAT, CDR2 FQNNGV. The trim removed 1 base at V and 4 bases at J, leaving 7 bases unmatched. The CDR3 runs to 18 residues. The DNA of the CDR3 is TGTGCCAGCAGCTTAGTGGCAACGGGACTAGCGGGAGCAGATACGCAGTATTTT. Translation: CASSLVATGLAGADTQYF.

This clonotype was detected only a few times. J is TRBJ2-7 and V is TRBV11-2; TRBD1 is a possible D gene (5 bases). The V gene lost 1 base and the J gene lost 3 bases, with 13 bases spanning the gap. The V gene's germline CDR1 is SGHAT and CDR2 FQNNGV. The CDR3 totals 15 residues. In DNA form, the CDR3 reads TGTGCCAGCAGCTTAGGAGGTAGTAGGGGCTACGAGCAGTACTTC. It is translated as CASSLGGSRGYEQYF. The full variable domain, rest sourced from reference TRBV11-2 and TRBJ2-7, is EAGVAQSPRYKIIEKRQSVAFWCNPISGHATLYWYQQILGQGPKLLIQFQNNGVVDDSQLPKDRFSAERLKGVDSTLKIQPAKLEDSAVYLCASSLGGSRGYEQYFGPGTRLTVT.

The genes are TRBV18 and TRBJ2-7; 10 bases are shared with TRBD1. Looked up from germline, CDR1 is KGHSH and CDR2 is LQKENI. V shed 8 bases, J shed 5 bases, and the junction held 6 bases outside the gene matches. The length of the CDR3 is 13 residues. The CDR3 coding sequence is TGTGCCAGCAGAGGGACAGGGGTCCACGAGCAGTACTTC. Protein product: CASRGTGVHEQYF.

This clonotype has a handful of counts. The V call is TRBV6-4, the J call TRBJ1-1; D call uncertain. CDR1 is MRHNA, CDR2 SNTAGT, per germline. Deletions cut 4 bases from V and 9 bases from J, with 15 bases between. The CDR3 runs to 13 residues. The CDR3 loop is CASSVELRSKAFF. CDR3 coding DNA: TGTGCCAGCAGTGTTGAGTTAAGATCCAAAGCTTTCTTT.

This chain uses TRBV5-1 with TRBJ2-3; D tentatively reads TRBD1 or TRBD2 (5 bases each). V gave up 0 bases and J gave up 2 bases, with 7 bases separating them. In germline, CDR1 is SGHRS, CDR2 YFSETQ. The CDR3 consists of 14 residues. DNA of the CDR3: TGCGCCAGCAGCTTGGGGGACGTCACAGATACGCAGTATTTT. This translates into CASSLGDVTDTQYF.

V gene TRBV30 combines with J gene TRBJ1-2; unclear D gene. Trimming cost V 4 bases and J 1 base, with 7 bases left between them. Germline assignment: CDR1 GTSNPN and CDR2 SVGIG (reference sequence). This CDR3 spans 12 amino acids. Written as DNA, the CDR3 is TGTGCCTGGAAATTCATTAACTATGGCTACACCTTC. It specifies CAWKFINYGYTF.

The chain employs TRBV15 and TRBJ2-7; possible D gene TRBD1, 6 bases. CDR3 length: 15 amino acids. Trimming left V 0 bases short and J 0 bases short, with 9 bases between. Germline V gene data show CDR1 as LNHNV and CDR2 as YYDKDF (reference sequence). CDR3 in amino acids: CATSREQGPSYEQYF. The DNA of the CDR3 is TGTGCCACCAGCAGAGAACAGGGACCCTCCTACGAGCAGTACTTC.

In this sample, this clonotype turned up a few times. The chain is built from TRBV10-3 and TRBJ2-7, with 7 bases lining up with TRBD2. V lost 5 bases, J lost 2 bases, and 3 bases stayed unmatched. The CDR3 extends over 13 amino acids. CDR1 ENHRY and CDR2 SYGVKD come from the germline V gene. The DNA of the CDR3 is TGTGCCATCAGTACTGGACTAGCCTACGAGCAGTACTTC. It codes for CAISTGLAYEQYF.

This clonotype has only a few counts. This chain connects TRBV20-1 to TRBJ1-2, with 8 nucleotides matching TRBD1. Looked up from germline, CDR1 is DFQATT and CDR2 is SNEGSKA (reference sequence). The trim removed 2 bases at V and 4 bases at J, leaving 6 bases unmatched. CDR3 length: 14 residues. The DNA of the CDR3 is TGCAGTGCTAGAAAGGACAGGGCCTCCTATGGCTACACCTTC. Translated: CSARKDRASYGYTF.

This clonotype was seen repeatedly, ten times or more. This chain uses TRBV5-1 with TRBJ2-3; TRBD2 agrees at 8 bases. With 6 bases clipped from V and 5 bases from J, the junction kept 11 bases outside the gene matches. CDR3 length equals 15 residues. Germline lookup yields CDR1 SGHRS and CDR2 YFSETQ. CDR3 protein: CASTLVSGKGDTQYF. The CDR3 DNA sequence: TGCGCCAGCACCCTGGTTAGCGGGAAGGGAGATACGCAGTATTTT.

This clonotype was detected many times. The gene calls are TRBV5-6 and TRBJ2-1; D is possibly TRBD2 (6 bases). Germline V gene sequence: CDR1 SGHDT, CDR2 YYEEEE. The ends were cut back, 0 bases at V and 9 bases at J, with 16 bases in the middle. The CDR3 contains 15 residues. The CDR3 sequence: CASSLGSGRESEQFF. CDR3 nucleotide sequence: TGTGCCAGCAGCTTGGGATCGGGTCGGGAGAGTGAGCAGTTCTTC.

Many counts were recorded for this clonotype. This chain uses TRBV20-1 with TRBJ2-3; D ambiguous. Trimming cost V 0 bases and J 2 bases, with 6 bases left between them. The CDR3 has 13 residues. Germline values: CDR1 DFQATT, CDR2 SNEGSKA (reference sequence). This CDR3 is CSARDPYTDTQYF. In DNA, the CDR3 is TGCAGTGCTAGAGATCCGTACACAGATACGCAGTATTTT.